This entry is about one TCR beta chain. The sample belongs to a study of cytomegalovirus exposure and HLA in healthy donors. A multiplex PCR was run with 60 Vbeta primers and 13 Jbeta primers. Profiled with immunoSEQ multiplex PCR; TCRdb holds only in-frame clones, not every one. Of more than 140,000 clones in the sample, over 75% are singletons; the top ten hold approximately 6%. Germline lookup yields CDR1 SNHLY and CDR2 FYNNEI. This CDR3 is 14 amino acids long. The V end was cut by 2 bases, the J end by 3 bases, with 8 bases between. The sample comprised PBMCs. The clonotype was recovered from a man aged 25-45 years in good health and CMV-seropositive. V and J are TRBV2 and TRBJ1-5; no firm D call. CDR3 coding DNA: TGTGCCAGCAGTGAATCACAGATCAATCAGCCCCAGCATTTT. Its translation is CASSESQINQPQHF.